The TCR beta chain under discussion was sequenced for a study of shared clonotypes between healthy human individuals. About the research overall: The study enrolled a couple of women and three men aged 18 to 49. Study conclusions and caveats: Even with large depth, rarefaction showed that sorted-subset sequencing was incomplete. Non-shared clonotypes showed lower generation probabilities than clonotypes common to all four donors.

Of note for this clone: Its target is not known.

The V gene's germline CDR1 is ENHRY and CDR2 SYGVKD. With 4 bases clipped from V and 4 bases from J, the junction kept 12 bases outside the gene matches. The CDR3 loop spans 17 amino acids. Assay used: immunoSEQ multiplex PCR; TCRdb lists only in-frame clones, some missing. The data hold some 2.1 million clones, with 90% to 95% observed a single time. The clonotype comes from a man aged 18-30 years in good health. This chain uses TRBV10-3 with TRBJ2-1; 8 bases map to TRBD2. The sequenced sample consisted of naive CD4+ T cells sorted from blood. Regarding subset: CD45RA+ positively selected. The chain's CDR3 is CAISVSSGAQGYNEQFF. The CDR3 region has the DNA TGTGCCATCAGTGTTAGTAGCGGGGCCCAGGGGTACAATGAGCAGTTCTTC.